A selection of T cell receptor beta chains follows, all from one sample in a study of identical twins. Using its own MiXCR run on the 5' RACE reads, TCRdb lists one record per CDR3 protein. In the table there are roughly 230,000 distinct CDR3 sequences, around 8.3% of which are singletons. These sequences were also reported in another study, on yellow fever vaccine responses in identical twins.

Sequencing was done on a sample of CD8+ T cells sorted from blood. The receptors derive from a woman between 18 and 29 years old in good health. The CDR3 runs from the conserved cysteine through the conserved F or W. Expanded clones are given a class, and other clones once, few, many or no size at all.

V gene	J gene	clone size	CDR3 protein
TRBV25-1	TRBJ1-2	NA	CATPHVKIYGYTF
TRBV25-1	TRBJ2-7	once	CASSDAGGYEQNF
TRBV6-6	TRBJ1-1	NA	CASTLQGYTEAFF
TRBV27	TRBJ2-7	few	CASSLTGGSEQYF
TRBV5-1	TRBJ1-1	many	CASSLLGDTEAFF
TRBV5-4	TRBJ2-7	NA	CASSLKREASYEQYF
TRBV12-3/TRBV12-4	TRBJ2-7	many	CASRGLAGVSYEQYF
TRBV7-6	TRBJ1-1	NA	CASSQGRGNTEAFF
TRBV5-5	TRBJ2-2	NA	CASSLETRTGELFF
TRBV29-1	TRBJ1-2	few	CSVDAYGYTF
TRBV27	TRBJ2-7	many	CASSLGRVGSGKAYEQYF
TRBV12-3/TRBV12-4	TRBJ2-5	NA	CASSLVGVADEFQETQYF
TRBV20-1	TRBJ2-1	NA	CSAIPKERGGNEQFF
TRBV7-7	TRBJ2-3	few	CASSLIGDDTQYF
TRBV4-1	TRBJ2-1	NA	CASSPRDPYPHEQFF
TRBV24-1	TRBJ1-3	few	CATSDPDTGNTIYF
TRBV7-8	TRBJ2-1	many	CASSLRSRASYNEQFF
TRBV6-1	TRBJ2-1	NA	CATQRGGYNEQFF
TRBV7-9	TRBJ2-2	few	CASSLAGQGRTGELFF
TRBV5-5	TRBJ2-6	many	CASTWDTGANVLTF
TRBV6-1	TRBJ2-1	few	CASSEPVRGSFFNEQFF
TRBV6-4	TRBJ2-1	once	CASSDSGTGDNEQFF
TRBV6-2/TRBV6-3	TRBJ2-7	many	CASGKTSGRASYEQYF
TRBV5-4	TRBJ2-5	NA	CASSLGTSVGETQYF
TRBV4-2	TRBJ1-1	NA	CASSPEGDTEAFF
TRBV7-9	TRBJ1-1	NA	CASSPGQGVNTEAFF
TRBV9	TRBJ2-3	NA	CASSVLQGREADTQYF
TRBV7-9	TRBJ1-2	NA	CAISAETGDGYTF
TRBV7-9	TRBJ2-5	few	CAIGAKYQETQYF
TRBV7-2	TRBJ2-7	NA	CASSFGLYYEQYF
TRBV4-1	TRBJ1-1	NA	CASSQAAGTEAFF
TRBV12-3/TRBV12-4	TRBJ2-1	NA	CASSLSEGGYNEQFF
TRBV10-1	TRBJ2-3	NA	CASSESSGADTQYF
TRBV5-6	TRBJ2-1	NA	CASSLYSNNEQFF
TRBV7-6	TRBJ1-2	few	CASSSPRGGNYGYTF
TRBV27	TRBJ2-3	NA	CASSLGGRGTDTQYF
TRBV14	TRBJ2-2	NA	CASSPRFRTSGSPGELFF
TRBV29-1	TRBJ2-7	NA	CSVEGSAYEQYF
TRBV3-1	TRBJ2-3	few	CASSQELTSLATSTDTQYF
TRBV3-1	TRBJ1-5	NA	CASSQGGTGAHQPQHF
TRBV2	TRBJ2-1	many	CASSLHGTGYYEQFF
TRBV27	TRBJ2-7	NA	CASSWTGGAWPDEQYF
TRBV6-2/TRBV6-3	TRBJ2-7	many	CASSLDRGYEQYF
TRBV5-1	TRBJ2-7	few	CASKQGNSYEQYF